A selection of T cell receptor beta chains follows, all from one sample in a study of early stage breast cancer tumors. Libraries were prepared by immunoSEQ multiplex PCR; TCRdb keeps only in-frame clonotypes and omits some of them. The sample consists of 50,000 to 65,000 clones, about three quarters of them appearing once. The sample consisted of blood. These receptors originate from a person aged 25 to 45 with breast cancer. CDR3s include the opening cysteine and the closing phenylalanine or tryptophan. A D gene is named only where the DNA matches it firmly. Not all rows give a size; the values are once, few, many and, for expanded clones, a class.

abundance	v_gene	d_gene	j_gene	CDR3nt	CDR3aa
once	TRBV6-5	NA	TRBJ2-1	TGTGCCAGCAGTTACTACGCATCGAATGAGCAGTTCTTC	CASSYYASNEQFF
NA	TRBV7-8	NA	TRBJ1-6	TGTGCCAGCAGCTTAGCGGGGAGGGACAATTCACCCCTCCACTTT	CASSLAGRDNSPLHF
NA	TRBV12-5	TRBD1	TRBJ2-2	TGTGCTAGTGGTCTGGGACAGTTTCCCACGACCACCGGGGAGCTGTTTTTT	CASGLGQFPTTTGELFF
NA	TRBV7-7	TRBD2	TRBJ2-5	TGTGCCAGCAGCTGGGGACTAGCGGGAGTTGAGACCCAGTACTTC	CASSWGLAGVETQYF
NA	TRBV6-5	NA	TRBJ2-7	TGTGCCAGCAGTTACTCTAGCTCGCGGGCGGCCTACGAGCAGTACTTC	CASSYSSSRAAYEQYF
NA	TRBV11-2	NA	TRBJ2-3	TGTGCCAGCAGCTTGATAGTAGATACGCAGTATTTT	CASSLIVDTQYF
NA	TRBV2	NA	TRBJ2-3	TGTGCCAGCGCAAAAGGCCACACAGATACGCAGTATTTT	CASAKGHTDTQYF
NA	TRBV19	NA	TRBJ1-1	TGTGCCAGTAGTCAGCGGGAGGGGATAGCTTTCTTT	CASSQREGIAFF
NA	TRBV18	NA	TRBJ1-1	TGTGCCAGCTCACGGGGCAGGCCGAACACTGAAGCTTTCTTT	CASSRGRPNTEAFF
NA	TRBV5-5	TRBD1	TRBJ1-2	TGTGCCAGCAGGAAACTGGGACAGGGGACTTATGGCTACACCTTC	CASRKLGQGTYGYTF
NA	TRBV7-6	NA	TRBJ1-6	TGTGCCAGCAGCTTAAGAGGACCTGATAATTCACCCCTCCACTTT	CASSLRGPDNSPLHF
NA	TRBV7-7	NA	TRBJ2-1	TGTGCTAGCAGCTTTGGGGAAAGCTCCTACAATGAGCAGTTCTTC	CASSFGESSYNEQFF
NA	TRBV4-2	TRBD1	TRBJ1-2	TGTGCCAGCAGCCAGACCGGGACAGACTATGGCTACACCTTC	CASSQTGTDYGYTF
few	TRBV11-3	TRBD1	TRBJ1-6	TGTGCCAGCAGCTTAGTTAGGGGGCTGTTCCTCCACTTT	CASSLVRGLFLHF
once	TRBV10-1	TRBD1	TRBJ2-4	TGCGCCAGCAGTGAGTCGAATGGACAGGGGATTCAGTACTTC	CASSESNGQGIQYF